What follows describes a single TCR beta chain. What it binds is unknown. The sample originates from a study of cytomegalovirus exposure and HLA in healthy donors. Study outcomes and limitations: Association of 16,951 TCR beta sequences with HLA alleles was found at 0.05 false discovery rate in a later analysis. Cytomegalovirus association was assigned to about 150 TCR beta chains.

Primers: 60 Vbeta forward and 13 Jbeta reverse. TCRdb's copy holds only in-frame clones and misses some; the assay was immunoSEQ multiplex PCR. The sample has more than 70,000 clones; around three quarters are singletons. Losses at the gene ends were 0 bases for V and 0 bases for J; bases not matched to a gene: 2. Per germline, CDR1 SGHNT and CDR2 YYREEE (reference sequence). The CDR3 contains 16 residues. The TCR originated in a woman between 45 and 60 years old in good health and CMV-seropositive. Source material: PBMCs. The chain links TRBV5-4 to TRBJ1-2; TRBD1 matches 10 bases. The CDR3 DNA follows: TGTGCCAGCAGCTTGGGGGACAGGGGAGCTAACTATGGCTACACCTTC. Translating gives CASSLGDRGANYGYTF.